This T cell receptor beta chain was captured in a study of blood T cell repertoires in COVID-19. Study-wide context: The cDNA or gDNA used as material had been derived from T cells, B-cell-depleted T cells, or PBMCs.

Seattle patients were enrolled while actively infected and followed longitudinally. Sequenced by immunoSEQ multiplex PCR; TCRdb stores in-frame clones only, minus some. The data contain 150,000 to 250,000 clones, 75% to 85% of them singletons. Losses at the gene ends were 8 bases for V and 4 bases for J; bases not matched to a gene: 4. The CDR3 has 13 amino acids. Germline V gives CDR1 MNHEY, CDR2 SVGAGI. The origin of this receptor is a woman in her 40s with COVID-19, enrolled during active disease. The specimen sequenced was peripheral blood. The chain has TRBV6-5 and TRBJ2-5; 10 nucleotides agree with TRBD2. CDR3 DNA sequence: TGTGCCAGCGTAAGCGGGGGGGTAGAGACCCAGTACTTC. It encodes CASVSGGVETQYF.